Sequencing of this T cell receptor (beta chain) was carried out in a study of blood T cell repertoires in COVID-19. Libraries were prepared by immunoSEQ multiplex PCR; TCRdb keeps only in-frame clonotypes and omits some of them. The data hold 250,000 to 300,000 clones, with roughly 91% observed a single time. CDR3 length: 18 amino acids. V was cut by 0 bases and J by 6 bases, with 21 bases left in between. Germline V gene lookup returns CDR1 SGHVS and CDR2 FQNEAQ. Only one count was recorded for this clone. The sample taken for sequencing was PBMCs or T cells enriched from blood (not recorded which). The receptor comes from a woman aged 55-70 years who had recovered from COVID-19. The chain recombines TRBV7-8 with TRBJ1-5; TRBD1 might be the D (5 bases). The CDR3 here is CASSLAQSVQAVFQPQHF. CDR3 in DNA: TGTGCCAGCAGCTTAGCCCAATCTGTACAGGCTGTCTTTCAGCCCCAGCATTTT.